This TCR beta chain comes out of a study of response to subunit inactivated influenza vaccine (dated by TCRdb to between 2017 and 2018). Some background on the complete study: Deep quantitative T cell receptor repertoire profiling was used in the study to track responses to a trivalent subunit inactivated influenza vaccine. Beyond this particular receptor, the publication reports: According to the authors, only a limited number of new T cells may be recruited by each seasonal influenza vaccination.

CDR1 is given as LGHDT and CDR2 as YNNKEL, both from the germline V gene (reference sequence). The V and J ends are trimmed by 10 bases and 8 bases, leaving 21 bases between them. Measured from the cysteine to the phenylalanine, the CDR3 is 14 residues long. CDR3 DNA is the only sequence kept; it has 42 bases, read in frame from the first base. Library construction relied on RT-PCR. Sequencing was carried out with an Illumina HiSeq 2500. TCRdb's own reprocessing of the public reads used fastp at Q25 and MiXCR and kept productive beta chains. Rows merge per CDR3 protein into single entries with the most common DNA and genes. The sample includes some 520,000 distinct CDR3 sequences, with approximately 15% observed a single time. The ten top clones hold around 3% of the sample. Note on this clonotype: No antigen is known for it. It has no much larger one-base neighbor in the sample; base qualities were not kept.

This clonotype was obtained from a man between 45 and 75 years old who received an inactivated influenza vaccine. Donor details come from another sample of the same person, matched by shared clones. The source material was CD4+ T cells sorted from PBMCs, sampled less than 30 months after vaccination. The chain links TRBV3-1 with TRBJ2-1; the D segment cannot be called with confidence. The DNA reads TGTGCCACCTCCCCGGGTGGGCGCAAGTATGAGCAGTTCTTC. This yields the protein CATSPGGRKYEQFF.